The 3 T cell receptor beta chains below were found in one sample sequenced in a study of OX40 agonist ivuxolimab in advanced cancers. Using immunoSEQ multiplex PCR, the repertoire was profiled, and TCRdb retains in-frame clones only, with some absent. The data show fewer than 95,000 clones, with 85% to 90% seen just once and approximately 7.4% held by the top ten. The sequencing used CD4+ or CD8+ T cells sorted from blood, collected in a trial of the OX40 agonist ivuxolimab. Receptors originate from an adult with an advanced solid tumor such as melanoma, head and neck, liver or kidney cancer.

The chain is built from TRBV6-4 and TRBJ1-1; D gene ambiguous. CDR1 is MRHNA, CDR2 SNTAGT, per germline. There are 13 residues in the CDR3. V was pared by 0 bases and J by 5 bases, with 7 bases between. This chain's CDR3 is CASSDSERTEAFF. The CDR3 DNA reads as TGTGCCAGCAGTGACTCAGAGAGGACTGAAGCTTTCTTT.

The rearrangement uses TRBV28 and TRBJ2-7; 8 bases line up with TRBD2. Per the germline V gene, CDR1 is MDHEN and CDR2 is SYDVKM. V was pared by 7 bases and J by 1 base, with 6 bases of the junction left unmatched. This CDR3 has 14 amino acids. The CDR3 loop reads CASTVAGSSYEQYF. For the CDR3, the DNA is TGTGCCAGCACCGTAGCGGGATCTTCCTACGAGCAGTACTTC.

V and J are TRBV19 and TRBJ1-1; D is ambiguous. With 8 bases removed from V and 4 bases from J, the gap between germline ends came to 14 bases. CDR3 size: 13 residues. Looked up from germline, CDR1 is LNHDA and CDR2 is SQIVND (reference sequence). CDR3 DNA sequence: TGTGCCAGTGCCCTCGAGAAGGGCACTGAAGCTTTCTTT. It yields the protein CASALEKGTEAFF.